These 9 T cell receptor beta chains were sequenced from one sample in a study of human T cells and chemical hapten exposure. TCRdb itself ran the RACE reads through MiXCR, one entry per CDR3 protein. The data contain approximately 260,000 distinct CDR3 sequences, roughly 8% of them singletons. Time point indicated: pre-sensitization, week 0. The treatment was: therapeutic diphenylcyclopropenone sensitization with weekly scalp DPC. The sample in question was whole blood, obtained in connection with sensitization to the hapten diphenylcyclopropenone (DPC). Receptors were obtained from a man between 18 and 29 years old with alopecia areata. Some clones in this sample may be carry-over from other donors' samples.

At least ten counts were recorded for this clonotype. The chain uses TRBV6-5 and TRBJ1-1; D remains unclear. Germline V gene lookup returns CDR1 MNHEY and CDR2 SVGAGI. CDR3 length: 11 amino acids. The V end was cut by 6 bases, the J end by 2 bases, with 4 bases between. The CDR3 coding sequence is TGTGCCAGCAGATTCAACACTGAAGCTTTCTTT. Its protein product is CASRFNTEAFF.

The table lists this clonotype with a few counts. V gene TRBV10-3 combines with J gene TRBJ1-1; no clear D. The V end was cut by 0 bases, the J end by 0 bases, with 8 bases between. Germline V CDR1 and CDR2: ENHRY, SYGVKD. The CDR3 is 15 residues long. The CDR3 bases are TGTGCCATCAGTGAGTCTCACGGAATGAACACTGAAGCTTTCTTT. It is translated as CAISESHGMNTEAFF.

This clonotype has a handful of counts. J is TRBJ2-3 and V is TRBV4-3; no firm D call. Trimming pared 2 bases from V and 6 bases from J, leaving 15 bases between. The CDR3 contains 15 residues. CDR1 and CDR2 from the germline V gene are LGHNA and YSLEER. CDR3 amino acids: CASSQRASSGDTQYF. The CDR3 DNA reads TGCGCCAGCAGCCAAAGGGCGTCTTCCGGTGATACGCAGTATTTT.

The chain has TRBV12-3 or TRBV12-4 and TRBJ1-5; the D gene is possibly TRBD1 (6 bases). V gave up 5 bases and J gave up 8 bases, with 13 bases separating them. The CDR3 extends over 13 amino acids. The CDR3 is CASSNQGSKPQHF. CDR3 DNA sequence: TGTGCCAGCAGTAACCAGGGGAGTAAGCCCCAGCATTTT.

This clonotype was observed at least ten times. This chain joins TRBV7-9 and TRBJ1-3; weak D call: TRBD1 (5 bases). V lost 6 bases to trimming and J lost 0 bases, with 12 bases between them. Germline V lookup: CDR1 SEHNR, CDR2 FQNEAQ (reference sequence). This CDR3 comprises 15 residues. The CDR3 protein is CASRPGTVSGNTIYF. The CDR3 DNA is TGTGCCAGCAGACCTGGGACCGTCTCTGGAAACACCATATATTTT.

This clonotype was counted between two and nine times. The rearrangement links TRBV9 to TRBJ1-1; a possible D gene is TRBD1 (5 bases). The CDR3 runs to 14 residues. CDR1 and CDR2 from the germline V gene are SGDLS and YYNGEE. V was clipped by 2 bases and J by 1 base, with 9 bases between them. The CDR3: CASSVLGQNTEAFF. CDR3 nucleotide sequence: TGTGCCAGCAGCGTGCTAGGACAGAACACTGAAGCTTTCTTT.

The chain joins TRBV11-1 to TRBJ2-3, with TRBD2 identical over 8 bases. Germline V gene lookup returns CDR1 SGHAT and CDR2 FQDESV (reference sequence). J gave up 2 bases and V 5 bases, and 9 bases lay outside the gene matches. The CDR3 totals 16 residues. The CDR3 region is CASSTGGLGYTDTQYF. In DNA form, the CDR3 reads TGTGCCAGCAGCACGGGGGGACTAGGGTACACAGATACGCAGTATTTT.

This clonotype showed up many times. The chain is built from TRBV7-2 and TRBJ1-1; a weak D match, TRBD1 (6 bases). There are 14 residues in the CDR3. Trimming cost V 5 bases and J 5 bases, with 15 bases left between them. Germline-derived CDR1 and CDR2 are SGHTA and FQGNSA. This CDR3 is CASSPRQGRTEAFF. The CDR3 DNA reads as TGTGCCAGCAGCCCAAGGCAGGGGAGAACTGAAGCTTTCTTT.

The chain links TRBV29-1 to TRBJ2-3, with 9 bases that match TRBD2. Trimming removed 1 base from V and 6 bases from J; junction bases left unmatched: 8. This CDR3 is 15 amino acids long. Germline loops: CDR1 SQVTM, CDR2 ANQGSEA. CDR3 residues: CSVEGSAGGIDTQYF. CDR3 DNA sequence: TGCAGCGTTGAAGGGAGCGCGGGAGGGATCGATACGCAGTATTTT.